This passage covers 19 T cell receptor beta chains from one sample sequenced in a study of OX40 agonist ivuxolimab in advanced cancers. The protocol was immunoSEQ multiplex PCR, while the TCRdb copy is restricted to in-frame clones and leaves out a portion. The sample has roughly 77,000 clones, more than 70% seen once; the top ten hold about 2.3%. Sequenced material: CD4+ or CD8+ T cells sorted from blood, taken in a trial of the OX40 agonist ivuxolimab. The receptors were sampled from an adult with an advanced solid tumor such as melanoma, head and neck, liver or kidney cancer.

The genes are TRBV7-9 and TRBJ1-2; D call uncertain. The V gene's germline CDR1 is SEHNR and CDR2 FQNEAQ (reference sequence). The length of the CDR3 is 16 residues. The V gene lost 0 bases and the J gene lost 2 bases, with 13 bases spanning the gap. The CDR3 DNA follows: TGTGCCAGCAGCTTAGCTGGCCGTGTGCCCAACTATGGCTACACCTTC. It is translated as CASSLAGRVPNYGYTF.

The rearrangement joins TRBV9 to TRBJ1-3; D is unresolved. The germline gives CDR1 SGDLS, CDR2 YYNGEE. Trimming took 4 bases from V and 3 from J, leaving 14 bases between them. The CDR3 contains 15 residues. CDR3 amino acids: CASSPRVGDGNTIYF. CDR3 in DNA: TGTGCCAGCAGCCCACGCGTCGGGGATGGAAACACCATATATTTT.

This clone was observed a handful of times. This specimen includes other DNA sequences encoding the same CDR3. The chain uses TRBV6-5 and TRBJ1-4; the match to TRBD1 covers 8 bases. Losses at the gene ends were 6 bases for V and 8 bases for J; bases not matched to a gene: 11. The germline CDR1 and CDR2 sequences are MNHEY and SVGAGI. The CDR3 consists of 15 residues. CDR3 protein: CASSSGGQGYEKLFF. The DNA of the CDR3 is TGTGCCAGCAGCAGTGGCGGACAGGGTTACGAAAAACTGTTTTTT.

The V and J genes are TRBV28 and TRBJ1-5; D not certain. V was pared by 3 bases and J by 9 bases, with 12 bases between. This CDR3 comprises 13 residues. The germline V gene encodes CDR1 MDHEN and CDR2 SYDVKM. The CDR3 is CASSFSGLGPQHF. CDR3 sequence (DNA): TGTGCCAGCAGTTTTTCAGGTTTAGGGCCCCAGCATTTT.

A few counts support this clone. J is TRBJ1-1 and V is TRBV7-9; no definite D call. V was cut by 3 bases and J by 2 bases, with 4 bases left in between. In germline, CDR1 is SEHNR, CDR2 FQNEAQ (reference sequence). This CDR3 spans 12 amino acids. CDR3 in DNA: TGTGCCAGCAGCTTTGTTAACACTGAAGCTTTCTTT. Amino acids: CASSFVNTEAFF.

The rearrangement uses TRBV4-3 and TRBJ2-1; 14 bases are shared with TRBD2. The germline gives CDR1 LGHNA, CDR2 YSLEER. This CDR3 is 17 amino acids long. Germline trimming cut 2 bases from V and 10 bases from J; bases unmatched to any gene: 10. The CDR3 DNA reads as TGCGCCAGCAGCCAACAAACGGGACTAGCGGGGGTTGAAGAGCAGTTCTTC. Its translation: CASSQQTGLAGVEEQFF.

This clone came up once. The chain joins TRBV27 to TRBJ2-1; possible D gene TRBD1, 5 bases. The CDR3 is 11 residues long. Germline V CDR1 and CDR2: MNHEY, SMNVEV (reference sequence). Trimming removed 7 bases from V and 10 bases from J, with 11 bases in between. DNA for the CDR3: TGTGCCAGCACCCGCTCAGGGGAGCAGTTCTTC. Residues: CASTRSGEQFF.

V is TRBV30 and J is TRBJ2-5; 7 nucleotides match TRBD2. The CDR3 totals 13 residues. Germline loops: CDR1 GTSNPN, CDR2 SVGIG (reference sequence). The CDR3 sequence is CVGRGTGQETQYF. CDR3 DNA sequence: TGTGTGGGGCGGGGGACCGGCCAAGAGACCCAGTACTTC.

This clone was picked up a small number of times. This sequence joins TRBV2 and TRBJ1-5; 7 nucleotides match TRBD1. CDR3 length: 17 amino acids. CDR1 and CDR2 (germline): SNHLY, FYNNEI. Germline trimming cut 2 bases from V and 7 bases from J; bases unmatched to any gene: 14. The CDR3 spells CASSEFPQTGSGQPQHF. In DNA, the CDR3 is TGTGCCAGCAGTGAATTTCCCCAGACAGGGTCTGGGCAGCCCCAGCATTTT.

This clone was counted between two and nine times. The rearrangement links TRBV6-5 to TRBJ1-2; TRBD1 is a possible D gene (6 bases). CDR1 and CDR2 from the germline V gene are MNHEY and SVGAGI. This CDR3 is 14 amino acids long. Trimming removed 7 bases at V and 8 bases at J, with 20 bases between. CDR3 coding DNA: TGTGCCAGCATCAAGGGACATTCCTCCTTGGGCTACACCTTC. It codes for CASIKGHSSLGYTF.

This chain connects TRBV28 to TRBJ1-1, with 8 bases that match TRBD1. After removal of 6 bases from V and 6 bases from J, the junction contained 15 bases not matched to a gene. There are 16 residues in the CDR3. CDR1 MDHEN and CDR2 SYDVKM come from the germline V gene. The CDR3 bases are TGTGCCAGCAGATCCGGGACAGGCGCAAAGAGGGCTGAAGCTTTCTTT. Its protein is CASRSGTGAKRAEAFF. Supplemented by reference TRBV28 and TRBJ1-1, the full variable domain reads DVKVTQSSRYLVKRTGEKVFLECVQDMDHENMFWYRQDPGLGLRLIYFSYDVKMKEKGDIPEGYSVSREKKERFSLILESASTNQTSMYLCASRSGTGAKRAEAFFGQGTRLTVV.

In regard to this clone: This same CDR3 is encoded by further DNA sequences in the sample. The chain employs TRBV7-2 and TRBJ1-3, with D hard to call. Germline V lookup: CDR1 SGHTA, CDR2 FQGNSA. The V and J ends lost 0 bases and 0 bases respectively, with 0 bases between them. The CDR3 is 13 amino acids. This CDR3 reads CASSLASGNTIYF. The DNA for the CDR3 is TGTGCCAGCAGCTTAGCCTCTGGAAACACCATATATTTT.

The rearrangement joins TRBV6-5 to TRBJ2-7; maybe TRBD1 (6 bases). V lost 3 bases, J lost 2 bases, and 17 bases lay in between. CDR3 length: 16 amino acids. The germline CDR1 and CDR2 sequences are MNHEY and SVGAGI. Here the CDR3 DNA reads TGTGCCAGCAGTTATGAGGGCCCTCAGGGGACCTACGAGCAGTACTTC. Its protein is CASSYEGPQGTYEQYF.

The chain combines TRBV9 with TRBJ2-7; 9 bases align to TRBD2. Germline V lookup: CDR1 SGDLS, CDR2 YYNGEE. The CDR3 is 14 residues long. The J segment lost 5 bases and the V segment lost 0 bases, leaving 3 bases of the junction unmatched. Written as DNA, the CDR3 is TGTGCCAGCAGCGTAGGGGGACTAGCAAACGAGCAGTACTTC. Translation: CASSVGGLANEQYF.

This chain uses TRBV19 with TRBJ2-7, with 8 positions matching TRBD1. CDR3 length equals 17 residues. V lost 5 bases and J lost 7; bases outside the gene matches: 19. Germline CDR1 reads LNHDA; CDR2 reads SQIVND (reference sequence). The CDR3 is CASSARPGQGQSREQYF. The CDR3, as DNA: TGTGCCAGTAGTGCCCGTCCTGGACAGGGCCAAAGTCGGGAGCAGTACTTC.

This chain connects TRBV28 to TRBJ2-6, with a possible D match to TRBD2 (5 bases). With 3 bases removed from V and 4 bases from J, the gap between germline ends came to 10 bases. Germline assignment: CDR1 MDHEN and CDR2 SYDVKM. The CDR3 consists of 15 residues. The CDR3: CASSFSGLGANVLTF. For the CDR3, the DNA is TGTGCCAGCAGTTTCTCAGGACTCGGGGCCAACGTCCTGACTTTC. Using reference TRBV28 and TRBJ2-6 for the parts outside the CDR3, the full variable domain is DVKVTQSSRYLVKRTGEKVFLECVQDMDHENMFWYRQDPGLGLRLIYFSYDVKMKEKGDIPEGYSVSREKKERFSLILESASTNQTSMYLCASSFSGLGANVLTFGAGSRLTVL.

This clone was seen just once. The genes are TRBV30 and TRBJ1-1; D unclear. Trimming stripped 0 bases from V and 6 bases from J, with 8 bases between. Germline V gene data show CDR1 as GTSNPN and CDR2 as SVGIG (reference sequence). CDR3 length: 12 amino acids. The DNA of the CDR3 is TGTGCCTGGAGTGTATTTAACGCTGAAGCTTTCTTT. This translates into CAWSVFNAEAFF.

This chain uses TRBV5-6 with TRBJ2-1, with 7 positions matching TRBD1. This CDR3 contains 14 residues. The J segment lost 7 bases and the V segment lost 3 bases, leaving 7 bases of the junction unmatched. Germline loops: CDR1 SGHDT, CDR2 YYEEEE. The CDR3 DNA is TGTGCCAGCAGCTCCAGACAGGGATGGAATGAGCAGTTCTTC. Its translation is CASSSRQGWNEQFF. Using reference TRBV5-6 and TRBJ2-1 for the parts outside the CDR3, the full variable domain is DAGVTQSPTHLIKTRGQQVTLRCSPKSGHDTVSWYQQALGQGPQFIFQYYEEEERQRGNFPDRFSGHQFPNYSSELNVNALLLGDSALYLCASSSRQGWNEQFFGPGTRLTVL.

J is TRBJ2-7 and V is TRBV9; 9 positions agree with TRBD2. Germline CDR1 reads SGDLS; CDR2 reads YYNGEE. The CDR3 runs to 14 residues. Trimming took 2 bases from V and 2 from J; bases not matched to a gene: 2. Here the CDR3 DNA reads TGTGCCAGCAGCGTCTCTAGCGGGGCCTACGAGCAGTACTTC. Translated: CASSVSSGAYEQYF.